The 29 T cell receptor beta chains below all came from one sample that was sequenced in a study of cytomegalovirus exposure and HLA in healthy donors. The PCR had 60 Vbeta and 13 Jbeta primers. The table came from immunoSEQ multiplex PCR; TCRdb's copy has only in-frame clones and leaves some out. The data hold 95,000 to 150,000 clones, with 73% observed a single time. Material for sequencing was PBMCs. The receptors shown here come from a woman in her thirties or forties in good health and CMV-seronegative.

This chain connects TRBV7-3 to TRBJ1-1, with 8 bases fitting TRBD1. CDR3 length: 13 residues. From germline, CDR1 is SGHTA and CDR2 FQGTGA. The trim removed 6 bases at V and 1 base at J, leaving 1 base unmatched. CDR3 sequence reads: CASSQGANTEAFF. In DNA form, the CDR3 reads TGTGCCAGCAGTCAGGGGGCGAACACTGAAGCTTTCTTT.

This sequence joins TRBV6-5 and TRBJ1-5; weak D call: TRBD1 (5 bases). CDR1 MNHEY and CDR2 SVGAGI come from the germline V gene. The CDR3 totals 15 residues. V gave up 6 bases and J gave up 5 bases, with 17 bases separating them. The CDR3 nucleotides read TGTGCCAGCAGCCGCGGGGGGATGCGGGATCAGCCCCAGCATTTT. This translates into CASSRGGMRDQPQHF.

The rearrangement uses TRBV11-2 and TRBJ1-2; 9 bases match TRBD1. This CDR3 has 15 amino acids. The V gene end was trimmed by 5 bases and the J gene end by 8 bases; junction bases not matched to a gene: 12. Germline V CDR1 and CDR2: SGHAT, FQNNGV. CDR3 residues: CASSQGQGWPRGYTF. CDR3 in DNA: TGTGCCAGCAGCCAAGGACAGGGGTGGCCTCGCGGCTACACCTTC.

The CDR3 bases are TGCGCCAGCAGCCAAGATGGGCTTCCCTACAATGAGCAGTTCTTC. As protein: CASSQDGLPYNEQFF. The chain carries TRBV4-1 and TRBJ2-1; no clear D. This CDR3 is built from 15 residues. V lost 0 bases and J 2 bases, leaving 8 bases between the germline ends. Per germline, CDR1 MGHRA and CDR2 YSYEKL.

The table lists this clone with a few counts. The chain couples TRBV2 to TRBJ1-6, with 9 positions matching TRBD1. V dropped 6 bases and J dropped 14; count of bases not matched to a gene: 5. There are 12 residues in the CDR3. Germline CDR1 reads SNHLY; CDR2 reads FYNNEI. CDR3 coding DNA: TGTGCCAGCAGCCCGGGACAGGGAACCCTCCACTTT. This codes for CASSPGQGTLHF.

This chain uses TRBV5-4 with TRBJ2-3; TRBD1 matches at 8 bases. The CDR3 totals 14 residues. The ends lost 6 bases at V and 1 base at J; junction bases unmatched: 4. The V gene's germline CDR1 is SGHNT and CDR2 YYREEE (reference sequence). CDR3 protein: CASNPQGGTDTQYF. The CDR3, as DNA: TGTGCCAGCAACCCACAGGGGGGCACAGATACGCAGTATTTT.

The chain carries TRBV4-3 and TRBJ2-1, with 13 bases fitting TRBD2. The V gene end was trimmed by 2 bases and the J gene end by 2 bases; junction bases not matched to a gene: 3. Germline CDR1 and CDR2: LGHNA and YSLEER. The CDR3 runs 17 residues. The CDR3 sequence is CASSQRTSGSAYNEQFF. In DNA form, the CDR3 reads TGCGCCAGCAGCCAACGGACTAGCGGGAGTGCCTACAATGAGCAGTTCTTC.

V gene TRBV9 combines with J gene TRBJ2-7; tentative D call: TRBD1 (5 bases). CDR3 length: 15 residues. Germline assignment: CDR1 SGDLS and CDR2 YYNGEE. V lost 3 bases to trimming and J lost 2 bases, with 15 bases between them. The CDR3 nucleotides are TGTGCCAGCAGCGAGAGTCAACAGGCGACCTACGAGCAGTACTTC. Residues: CASSESQQATYEQYF.

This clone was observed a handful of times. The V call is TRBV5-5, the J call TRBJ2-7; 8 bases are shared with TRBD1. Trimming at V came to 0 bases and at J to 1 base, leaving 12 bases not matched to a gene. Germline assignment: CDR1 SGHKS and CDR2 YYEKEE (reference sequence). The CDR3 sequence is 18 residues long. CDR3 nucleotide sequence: TGTGCCAGCAGCTTGGCCCTCCTGGACAGGGACGGATCCTACGAGCAGTACTTC. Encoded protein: CASSLALLDRDGSYEQYF.

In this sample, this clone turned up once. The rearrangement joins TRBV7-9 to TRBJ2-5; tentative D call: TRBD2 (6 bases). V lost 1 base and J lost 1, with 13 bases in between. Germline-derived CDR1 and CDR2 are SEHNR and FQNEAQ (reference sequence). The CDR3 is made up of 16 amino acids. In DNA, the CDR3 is TGTGCCAGCAGCTTAGAGGATTTGGGGGGCCAAGAGACCCAGTACTTC. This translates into CASSLEDLGGQETQYF.

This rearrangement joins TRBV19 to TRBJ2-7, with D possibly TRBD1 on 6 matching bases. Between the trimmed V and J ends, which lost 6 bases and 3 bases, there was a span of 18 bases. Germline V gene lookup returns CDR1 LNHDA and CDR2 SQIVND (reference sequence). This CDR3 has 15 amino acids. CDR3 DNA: TGTGCCAGTAGCCCCCCCGGACAGCTAAACTACGAGCAGTACTTC. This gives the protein CASSPPGQLNYEQYF.

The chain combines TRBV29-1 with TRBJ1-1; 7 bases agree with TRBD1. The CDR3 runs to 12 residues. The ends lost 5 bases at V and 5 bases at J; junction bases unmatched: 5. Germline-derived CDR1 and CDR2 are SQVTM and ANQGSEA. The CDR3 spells CSVRDSHTEAFF. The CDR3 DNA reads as TGCAGCGTTCGGGACAGTCATACTGAAGCTTTCTTT.

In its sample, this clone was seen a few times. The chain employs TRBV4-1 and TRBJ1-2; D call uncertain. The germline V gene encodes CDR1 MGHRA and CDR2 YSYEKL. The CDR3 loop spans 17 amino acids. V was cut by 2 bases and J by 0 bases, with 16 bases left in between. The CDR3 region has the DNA TGCGCCAGCAGCCAACTGAGGGCAGTCAAAACTAACTATGGCTACACCTTC. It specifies CASSQLRAVKTNYGYTF.

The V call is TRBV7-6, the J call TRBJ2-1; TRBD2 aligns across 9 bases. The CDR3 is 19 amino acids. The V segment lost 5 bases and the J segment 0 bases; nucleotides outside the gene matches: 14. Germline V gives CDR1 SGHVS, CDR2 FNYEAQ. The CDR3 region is CASSARTSVNPSSYNEQFF. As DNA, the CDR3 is TGTGCCAGCAGCGCCAGGACTAGCGTTAACCCTAGCTCCTACAATGAGCAGTTCTTC. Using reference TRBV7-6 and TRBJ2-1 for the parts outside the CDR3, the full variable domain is GAGVSQSPRYKVTKRGQDVALRCDPISGHVSLYWYRQALGQGPEFLTYFNYEAQQDKSGLPNDRFSAERPEGSISTLTIQRTEQRDSAMYRCASSARTSVNPSSYNEQFFGPGTRLTVL.

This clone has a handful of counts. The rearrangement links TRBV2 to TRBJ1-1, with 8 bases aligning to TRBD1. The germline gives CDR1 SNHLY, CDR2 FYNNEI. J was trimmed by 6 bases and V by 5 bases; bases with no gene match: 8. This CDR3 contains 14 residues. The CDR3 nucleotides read TGTGCCAGCAGTTTGGGACAGGCCGTAGCTGAAGCTTTCTTT. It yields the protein CASSLGQAVAEAFF.

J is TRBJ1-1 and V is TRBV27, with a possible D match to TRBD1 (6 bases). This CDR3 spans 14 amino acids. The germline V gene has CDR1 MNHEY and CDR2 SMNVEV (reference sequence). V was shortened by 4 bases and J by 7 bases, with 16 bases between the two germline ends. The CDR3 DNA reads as TGTGCCAGCAGTTCTTACAGGGTTTTGGGTGAAGCTTTCTTT. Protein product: CASSSYRVLGEAFF.

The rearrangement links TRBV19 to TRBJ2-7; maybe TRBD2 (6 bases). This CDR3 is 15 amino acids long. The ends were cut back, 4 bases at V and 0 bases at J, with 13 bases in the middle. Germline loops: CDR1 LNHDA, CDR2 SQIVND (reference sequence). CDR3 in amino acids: CASSKYSGSSYEQYF. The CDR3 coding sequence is TGTGCCAGTAGTAAGTATAGCGGTAGCTCCTACGAGCAGTACTTC. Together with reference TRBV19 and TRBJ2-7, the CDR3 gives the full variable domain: DGGITQSPKYLFRKEGQNVTLSCEQNLNHDAMYWYRQDPGQGLRLIYYSQIVNDFQKGDIAEGYSVSREKKESFPLTVTSAQKNPTAFYLCASSKYSGSSYEQYFGPGTRLTVT.

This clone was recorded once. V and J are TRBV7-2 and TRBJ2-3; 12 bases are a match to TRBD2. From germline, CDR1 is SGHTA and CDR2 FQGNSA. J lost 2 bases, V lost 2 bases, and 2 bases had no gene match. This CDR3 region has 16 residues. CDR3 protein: CASSLLAGGITDTQYF. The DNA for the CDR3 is TGTGCCAGCAGCTTACTAGCGGGGGGGATCACAGATACGCAGTATTTT. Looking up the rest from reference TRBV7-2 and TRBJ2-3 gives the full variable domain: GAGVSQSPSNKVTEKGKDVELRCDPISGHTALYWYRQSLGQGLEFLIYFQGNSAPDKSGLPSDRFSAERTGGSVSTLTIQRTQQEDSAVYLCASSLLAGGITDTQYFGPGTRLTVL.

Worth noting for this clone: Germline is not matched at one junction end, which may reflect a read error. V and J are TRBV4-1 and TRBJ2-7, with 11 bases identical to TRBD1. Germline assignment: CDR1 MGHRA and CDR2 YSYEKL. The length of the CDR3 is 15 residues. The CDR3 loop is CASSQEGQGAVEQCF. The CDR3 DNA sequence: TGCGCCAGCAGCCAAGAAGGACAGGGGGCAGTCGAGCAGTGCTTC.

CDR3 sequence (DNA): TGTGCCAGCAAACGGACTAGCGGGAACTCCTACAATGAGCAGTTCTTC. Translating gives CASKRTSGNSYNEQFF. The chain carries TRBV5-6 and TRBJ2-1; 12 bases agree with TRBD2. The CDR3 consists of 16 residues. Unmatched junction bases numbered 4, after V lost 6 bases and J lost 0 bases. The germline gives CDR1 SGHDT, CDR2 YYEEEE.

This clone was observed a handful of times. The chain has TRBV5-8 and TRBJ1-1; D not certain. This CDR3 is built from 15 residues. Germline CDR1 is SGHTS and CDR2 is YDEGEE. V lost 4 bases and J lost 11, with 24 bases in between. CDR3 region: CASSGRGGQAPGAFF. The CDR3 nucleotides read TGTGCCAGCAGCGGACGGGGTGGGCAGGCCCCGGGGGCTTTCTTT.

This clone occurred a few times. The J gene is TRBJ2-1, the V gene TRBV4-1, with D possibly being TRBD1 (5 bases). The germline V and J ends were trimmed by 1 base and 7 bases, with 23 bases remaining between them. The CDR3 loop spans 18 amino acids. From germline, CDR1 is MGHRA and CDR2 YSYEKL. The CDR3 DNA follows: TGCGCCAGCAGCCAAGGGCAGGGAACCCGCCCGAAGGCAAATGAGCAGTTCTTC. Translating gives CASSQGQGTRPKANEQFF.

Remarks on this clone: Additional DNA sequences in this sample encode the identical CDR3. DNA for the CDR3: TGTGCCAGCAGCTTAGGGGACAGGGGCCTCCAAGAGACCCAGTACTTC. Translation gives CASSLGDRGLQETQYF. V and J are TRBV7-9 and TRBJ2-5, with TRBD1 matching over 10 bases. The CDR3 is 16 amino acids. Germline V gene sequence: CDR1 SEHNR, CDR2 FQNEAQ (reference sequence). V was clipped by 1 base and J by 1 base; unmatched bases: 3.

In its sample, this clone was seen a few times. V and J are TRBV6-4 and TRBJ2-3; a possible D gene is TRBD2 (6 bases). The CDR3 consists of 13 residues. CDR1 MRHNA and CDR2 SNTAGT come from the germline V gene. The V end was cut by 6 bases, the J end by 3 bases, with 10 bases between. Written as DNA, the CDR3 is TGTGCCAGCAGCCCGGAGGGGACAGATACGCAGTATTTT. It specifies CASSPEGTDTQYF.

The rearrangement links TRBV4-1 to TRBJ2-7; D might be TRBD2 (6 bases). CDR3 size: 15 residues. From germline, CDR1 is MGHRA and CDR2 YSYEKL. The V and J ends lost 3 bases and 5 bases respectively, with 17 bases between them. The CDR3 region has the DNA TGCGCCAGCAGCCACGAACTACTGGAGGGGCACGAGCAGTACTTC. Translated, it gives CASSHELLEGHEQYF.

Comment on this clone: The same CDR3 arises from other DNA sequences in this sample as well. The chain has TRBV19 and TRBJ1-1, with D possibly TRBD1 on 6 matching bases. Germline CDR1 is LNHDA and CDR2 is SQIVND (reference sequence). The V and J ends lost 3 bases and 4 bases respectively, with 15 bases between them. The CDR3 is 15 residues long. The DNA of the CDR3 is TGTGCCAGTAGTATGGGGCAGGGGTTGAGCACTGAAGCTTTCTTT. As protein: CASSMGQGLSTEAFF. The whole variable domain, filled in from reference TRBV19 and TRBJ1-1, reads DGGITQSPKYLFRKEGQNVTLSCEQNLNHDAMYWYRQDPGQGLRLIYYSQIVNDFQKGDIAEGYSVSREKKESFPLTVTSAQKNPTAFYLCASSMGQGLSTEAFFGQGTRLTVV.

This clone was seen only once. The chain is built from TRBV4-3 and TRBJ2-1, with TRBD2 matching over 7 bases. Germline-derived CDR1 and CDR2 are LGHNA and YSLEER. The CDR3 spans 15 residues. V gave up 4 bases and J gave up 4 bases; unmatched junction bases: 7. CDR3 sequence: CASSRGLQEYNEQFF. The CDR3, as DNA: TGCGCCAGCAGCCGGGGACTACAAGAATACAATGAGCAGTTCTTC.

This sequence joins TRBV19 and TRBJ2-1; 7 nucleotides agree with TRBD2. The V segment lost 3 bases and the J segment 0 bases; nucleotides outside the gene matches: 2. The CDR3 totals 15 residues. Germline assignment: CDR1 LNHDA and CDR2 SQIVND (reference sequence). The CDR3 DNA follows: TGTGCCAGTAGTATGTGGACTAGCTCCTACAATGAGCAGTTCTTC. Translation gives CASSMWTSSYNEQFF.

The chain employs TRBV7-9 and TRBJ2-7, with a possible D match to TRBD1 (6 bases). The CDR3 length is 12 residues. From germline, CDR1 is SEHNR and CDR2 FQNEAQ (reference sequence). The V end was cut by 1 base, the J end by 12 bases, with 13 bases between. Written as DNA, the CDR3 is TGTGCCAGCAGCTTAGTCAGGGGCCCCTGGTACTTC. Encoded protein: CASSLVRGPWYF.